A single sample gave rise to the 11 T cell receptor beta chains below, sequenced in a study of regulatory T cells in long-lasting Graves disease. Noted time point: newly diagnosed GD, antithyroid drugs for less than 3 months. RNA extracted from PBMCs served as the sequencing template. The authors built TCR beta libraries using iRepertoire HTBI primers and Arm-PCR of CDR3 regions. TCRdb re-derived calls from the multiplex PCR reads in MiXCR, one entry per CDR3 protein. Found here are approximately 470,000 distinct CDR3 sequences, under 20% of them singletons; the top ten hold 10% to 15%. These data were also filed under a second study, of T cells in Graves' hyperthyroidism and ophthalmopathy.

The material was peripheral blood mononuclear cells (PBMCs), obtained at new diagnosis, from a patient treated with antithyroid drugs. Every receptor here comes from a man aged 35-49 years with Graves disease.

V is TRBV7-2 and J is TRBJ2-2; 9 bases agree with TRBD1. The CDR3 runs 16 residues. Germline CDR1 SGHTA, CDR2 FQGNSA. V trimming: 4 bases; J trimming: 7 bases; junction bases outside the gene matches: 10. The CDR3 reads CASSWDGTGLFGELFF. In nucleotides, the CDR3 is TGTGCCAGCAGCTGGGACGGGACAGGGTTGTTCGGGGAGCTGTTTTTT.

The rearrangement joins TRBV7-2 to TRBJ2-6, with D perhaps matching TRBD2 (5 bases). Germline V gene data show CDR1 as SGHTA and CDR2 as FQGNSA. The CDR3 sequence is 16 residues long. V was pared by 3 bases and J by 0 bases, with 9 bases between. The CDR3 DNA is TGTGCCAGCAGCTTCGACGGGGTCTCTGGGGCCAACGTCCTGACTTTC. Translation gives CASSFDGVSGANVLTF. The variable domain in full, with the rest retrieved from reference TRBV7-2 and TRBJ2-6, is GAGVSQSPSNKVTEKGKDVELRCDPISGHTALYWYRQSLGQGLEFLIYFQGNSAPDKSGLPSDRFSAERTGGSVSTLTIQRTQQEDSAVYLCASSFDGVSGANVLTFGAGSRLTVL.

Ten or more counts support this clonotype. The junction shows a germline mismatch at one end, possibly a read error. This chain links TRBV5-1 with TRBJ1-5; weak D call: TRBD1 (6 bases). The CDR3 is 16 residues long. Germline CDR1 is SGHRS and CDR2 is YFSETQ. The CDR3 DNA reads as TGTGCCAGCAGCTTAAAGGGGGGCGTCGGCAATCAGCCCCAGCATTTT. This codes for CASSLKGGVGNQPQHF.

This clonotype has more than one count but fewer than ten. The chain couples TRBV11-2 to TRBJ1-2, with D unclear. V lost 5 bases, J lost 8 bases, and 15 bases lay in between. The CDR3 length is 13 residues. CDR1 and CDR2 (germline): SGHAT, FQNNGV. In nucleotides, the CDR3 is TGTGCCAGCAGCCCCGGGCCGGCTTGGGGCTACACCTTC. This gives the protein CASSPGPAWGYTF.

The rearrangement joins TRBV4-1 to TRBJ1-5; D unresolved. CDR1 MGHRA and CDR2 YSYEKL come from the germline V gene. V lost 0 bases and J 2 bases, leaving 8 bases between the germline ends. The CDR3 extends over 15 amino acids. The CDR3 nucleotides read TGCGCCAGCAGCCAAGATTGGCAGGGCAATCAGCCCCAGCATTTT. It encodes CASSQDWQGNQPQHF.

In this sample, this clonotype turned up many times. The chain recombines TRBV2 with TRBJ2-6; D call uncertain. CDR3 length equals 14 residues. CDR1 and CDR2 (germline): SNHLY, FYNNEI. The V and J ends lost 6 bases and 0 bases respectively, with 6 bases between them. The CDR3 protein is CASRQTSGANVLTF. The CDR3 DNA reads TGTGCCAGCAGACAGACCTCTGGGGCCAACGTCCTGACTTTC.

This clonotype was recorded many times. CDR3: CASSLRDNSYEQYF. The CDR3 DNA is TGTGCCAGCAGTTTAAGGGACAACTCCTACGAGCAGTACTTC. This chain links TRBV12-3 or TRBV12-4 with TRBJ2-7; perhaps TRBD1 as D (6 bases). The CDR3 has 14 residues. V lost 2 bases to trimming and J lost 0 bases, with 8 bases between them.

The genes are TRBV12-3 or TRBV12-4 and TRBJ2-7; D remains ambiguous. V was pared by 3 bases and J by 0 bases, with 9 bases between. The CDR3 runs 14 residues. The CDR3 DNA reads TGTGCCAGCAGTTTCAAAGGAAGCTCCTACGAGCAGTACTTC. Translation gives CASSFKGSSYEQYF.

This clonotype has a handful of counts. The chain employs TRBV4-1 and TRBJ2-3; tentatively, D is TRBD2 (5 bases). Trimming removed 0 bases from V and 4 bases from J, with 11 bases in between. CDR1 and CDR2 (germline): MGHRA, YSYEKL. This CDR3 contains 15 residues. Written as DNA, the CDR3 is TGCGCCAGCAGCCAAGATCCTAGCTTCGCAGATACGCAGTATTTT. This gives the protein CASSQDPSFADTQYF.

The rearrangement uses TRBV12-3 or TRBV12-4 and TRBJ1-5; no definite D call. This CDR3 comprises 12 residues. V was cut by 11 bases and J by 1 base, with 9 bases left in between. The chain's CDR3 is CAGKGSNQPQHF. The CDR3 DNA reads as TGTGCCGGCAAAGGGAGCAATCAGCCCCAGCATTTT.

V is TRBV19 and J is TRBJ1-5; maybe TRBD1 (6 bases). Germline V gives CDR1 LNHDA, CDR2 SQIVND (reference sequence). The CDR3 spans 14 residues. V gave up 8 bases and J gave up 6 bases, with 17 bases separating them. CDR3 bases: TGTGCCAGTTCCTCAGGGGTTAGCGGTCAGCCCCAGCATTTT. It translates to CASSSGVSGQPQHF.